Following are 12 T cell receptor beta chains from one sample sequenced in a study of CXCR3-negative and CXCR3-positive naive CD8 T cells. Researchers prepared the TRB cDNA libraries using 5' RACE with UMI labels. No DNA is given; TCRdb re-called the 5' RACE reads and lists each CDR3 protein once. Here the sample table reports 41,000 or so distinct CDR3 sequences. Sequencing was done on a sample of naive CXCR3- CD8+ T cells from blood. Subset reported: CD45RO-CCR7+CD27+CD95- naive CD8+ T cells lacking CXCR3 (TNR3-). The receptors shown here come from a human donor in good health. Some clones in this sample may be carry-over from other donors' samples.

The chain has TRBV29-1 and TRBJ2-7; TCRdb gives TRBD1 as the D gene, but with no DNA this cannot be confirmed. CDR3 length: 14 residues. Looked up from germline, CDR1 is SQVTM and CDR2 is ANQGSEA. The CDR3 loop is CSVTGTGESYEQYF.

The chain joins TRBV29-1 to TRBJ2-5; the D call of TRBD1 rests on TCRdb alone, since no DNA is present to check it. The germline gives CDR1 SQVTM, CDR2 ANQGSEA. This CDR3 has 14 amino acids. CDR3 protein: CSVELGQLQETQYF.

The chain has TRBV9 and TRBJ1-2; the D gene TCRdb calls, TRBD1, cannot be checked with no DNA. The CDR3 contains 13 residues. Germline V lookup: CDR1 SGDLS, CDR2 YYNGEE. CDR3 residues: CASSSPGGEGYTF.

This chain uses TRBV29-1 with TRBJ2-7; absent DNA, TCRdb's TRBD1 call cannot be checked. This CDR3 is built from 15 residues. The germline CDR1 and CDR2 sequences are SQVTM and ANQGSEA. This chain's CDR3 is CSVETPDGRPYEQYF.

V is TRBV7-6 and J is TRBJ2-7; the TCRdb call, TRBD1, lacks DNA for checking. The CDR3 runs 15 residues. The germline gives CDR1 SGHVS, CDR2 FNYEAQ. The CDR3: CASSYAPGQLYEQYF.

CDR3 sequence: CASSHQALDRDNEQFF. The rearrangement links TRBV23-1 to TRBJ2-1; TCRdb's D call of TRBD2 is untestable without DNA. TRBV23-1 is an ORF, with its function uncertain. The CDR3 loop spans 16 amino acids.

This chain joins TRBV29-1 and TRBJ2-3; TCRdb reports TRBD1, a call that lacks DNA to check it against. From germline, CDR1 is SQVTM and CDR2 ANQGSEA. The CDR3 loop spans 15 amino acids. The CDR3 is CSVALWTDQGDTQYF.

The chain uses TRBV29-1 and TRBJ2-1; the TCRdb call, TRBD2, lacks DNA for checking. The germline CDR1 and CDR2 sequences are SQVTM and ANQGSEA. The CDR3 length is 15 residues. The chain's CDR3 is CSVEFGTSVYNEQFF.

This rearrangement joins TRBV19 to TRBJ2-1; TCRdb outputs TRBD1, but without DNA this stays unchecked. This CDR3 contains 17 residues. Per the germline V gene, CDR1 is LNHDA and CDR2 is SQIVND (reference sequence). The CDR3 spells CASSIDHYRARPNEQFF.

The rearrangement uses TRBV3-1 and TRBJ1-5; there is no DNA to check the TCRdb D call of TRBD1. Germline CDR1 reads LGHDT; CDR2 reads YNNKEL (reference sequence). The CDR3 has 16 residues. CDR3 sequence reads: CASSQEGGALNQPQHF.

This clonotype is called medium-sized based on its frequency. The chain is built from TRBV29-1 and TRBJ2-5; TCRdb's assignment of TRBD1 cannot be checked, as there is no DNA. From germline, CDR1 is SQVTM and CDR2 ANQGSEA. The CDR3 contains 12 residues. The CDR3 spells CSGLGPQETQYF.

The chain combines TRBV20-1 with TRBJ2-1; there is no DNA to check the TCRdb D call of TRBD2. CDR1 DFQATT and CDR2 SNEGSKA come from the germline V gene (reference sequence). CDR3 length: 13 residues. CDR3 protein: CSARGETHNEQFF.